The 25 T cell receptor beta chains given below trace back to one sample, sequenced in a study of T cell responses to AZD1222 COVID-19 vaccine. TCRdb's copy holds only in-frame clones and misses some; the assay was immunoSEQ multiplex PCR. The sample shows about 100,000 clones, just under 90% of them seen only once. Sequenced material: peripheral blood, taken on day 0 of AZD1222 vaccination. These receptor sequences come from an adult in good health.

V usage is TRBV4-3 and J usage is TRBJ1-6; D unresolved. The CDR3 loop spans 14 amino acids. V shed 5 bases and J shed 10 bases, with 15 bases lying between them. Germline CDR1 and CDR2: LGHNA and YSLEER. The CDR3 loop reads CASSVGRVQSPLHF. CDR3 coding DNA: TGCGCCAGCAGCGTCGGGAGGGTTCAATCACCCCTCCACTTT.

This clone turned up a few times. The chain links TRBV6-2 or TRBV6-3 to TRBJ1-1; D gene ambiguous. The V gene's germline CDR1 is MNHEY and CDR2 SVGEGT. The ends were cut back, 4 bases at V and 0 bases at J, with 9 bases in the middle. The CDR3 contains 14 residues. CDR3: CASSFPTMNTEAFF. The CDR3 nucleotides read TGTGCCAGCAGTTTCCCAACCATGAACACTGAAGCTTTCTTT.

This chain links TRBV4-3 with TRBJ1-2, with D unclear. Trimming took 1 base from V and 1 from J, leaving 16 bases between them. Per the germline V gene, CDR1 is LGHNA and CDR2 is YSLEER. The CDR3 length is 17 residues. The CDR3 DNA sequence: TGCGCCAGCAGCCAAGGGCAATTGAGGAGTGGTAACTATGGCTACACCTTC. This sequence encodes CASSQGQLRSGNYGYTF.

The gene calls are TRBV29-1 and TRBJ1-4; tentative D call: TRBD1 (5 bases). V lost 7 bases and J 0 bases, leaving 9 bases between the germline ends. Germline V gene sequence: CDR1 SQVTM, CDR2 ANQGSEA. The CDR3 length is 13 residues. CDR3 sequence: CSARTPTNEKLFF. The CDR3 nucleotides read TGCAGCGCCCGGACACCAACTAATGAAAAACTGTTTTTT. Looking up the rest from reference TRBV29-1 and TRBJ1-4 gives the full variable domain: SAVISQKPSRDICQRGTSLTIQCQVDSQVTMMFWYRQQPGQSLTLIATANQGSEATYESGFVIDKFPISRPNLTFSTLTVSNMSPEDSSIYLCSARTPTNEKLFFGSGTQLSVL.

The rearrangement links TRBV7-9 to TRBJ2-1; D unresolved. Germline V gene lookup returns CDR1 SEHNR and CDR2 FQNEAQ (reference sequence). The CDR3 length is 11 residues. Trimming cost V 2 bases and J 9 bases, with 5 bases left between them. The CDR3 sequence is CASSLYGEQFF. In DNA form, the CDR3 reads TGTGCCAGCAGCTTATACGGTGAGCAGTTCTTC.

This chain connects TRBV11-2 to TRBJ1-6, with TRBD1 identical over 9 bases. J gave up 7 bases and V 5 bases, and 6 bases lay outside the gene matches. Per germline, CDR1 SGHAT and CDR2 FQNNGV. The CDR3 runs to 15 residues. The CDR3: CASSTQQGANSPLHF. CDR3 nucleotide sequence: TGTGCCAGCAGCACCCAACAGGGGGCCAATTCACCCCTCCACTTT.

This clone was counted a single time. V usage is TRBV25-1 and J usage is TRBJ1-2; TRBD1 might be the D (6 bases). V was clipped by 6 bases and J by 8 bases, with 19 bases between them. Germline V lookup: CDR1 MGHDK, CDR2 SYGVNS. CDR3 length: 14 residues. DNA for the CDR3: TGTGCCAGCAGCCCCGGGCAATCAGGGGCCGGCTACACCTTC. It encodes CASSPGQSGAGYTF.

The chain couples TRBV9 to TRBJ2-1, with D possibly being TRBD1 or TRBD2 (5 bases each). V was clipped by 2 bases and J by 0 bases, with 9 bases between them. CDR3 length: 15 amino acids. Germline CDR1 SGDLS, CDR2 YYNGEE. The CDR3 coding sequence is TGTGCCAGCAGCGTGGGGGTTAGCTCCTACAATGAGCAGTTCTTC. This codes for CASSVGVSSYNEQFF.

The chain is built from TRBV10-3 and TRBJ2-2; D is perhaps TRBD1 or TRBD2 (5 bases each). Per germline, CDR1 ENHRY and CDR2 SYGVKD. V was trimmed by 5 bases and J by 3 bases, leaving 10 bases between them. The CDR3 extends over 14 amino acids. CDR3 sequence (DNA): TGTGCCATCAGTAGGGACCCTGACACCGGGGAGCTGTTTTTT. Translated, it gives CAISRDPDTGELFF.

This clone was detected a few times. The chain couples TRBV19 to TRBJ2-5; D is unclear. The CDR3 has 12 amino acids. Germline CDR1 is LNHDA and CDR2 is SQIVND (reference sequence). V lost 6 bases and J 1 base, leaving 6 bases between the germline ends. CDR3 nucleotide sequence: TGTGCCAGTAGCGTGTCCCAAGAGACCCAGTACTTC. Residues: CASSVSQETQYF.

The CDR3 reads CASSLVLRTGGWNTYGYTF. The CDR3 DNA follows: TGCGCCAGCAGCTTGGTCTTGAGGACAGGGGGTTGGAACACCTATGGCTACACCTTC. The chain combines TRBV5-1 with TRBJ1-2; 10 bases match TRBD1. The CDR3 totals 19 residues. V shed 0 bases, J shed 4 bases, and the junction held 15 bases outside the gene matches. Germline V CDR1 and CDR2: SGHRS, YFSETQ.

This rearrangement joins TRBV7-9 to TRBJ2-4; D may be TRBD1 (5 bases). Per germline, CDR1 SEHNR and CDR2 FQNEAQ (reference sequence). Trimming removed 1 base from V and 5 bases from J, with 9 bases in between. There are 14 residues in the CDR3. The CDR3 region has the DNA TGTGCCAGCAGCTTAGGCAGGGAAGAAAACATTCAGTACTTC. Translation gives CASSLGREENIQYF.

The rearrangement joins TRBV12-3 or TRBV12-4 to TRBJ1-3; D remains ambiguous. Between the trimmed V and J ends, which lost 3 bases and 4 bases, there was a span of 7 bases. The CDR3 covers 13 residues. CDR3 protein: CASSFAEGNTIYF. CDR3 coding DNA: TGTGCCAGCAGTTTTGCGGAGGGAAACACCATATATTTT.

DNA for the CDR3: TGTGCCAGCAGCTTAAGGTCGGATGAAAAACTGTTTTTT. Its translation is CASSLRSDEKLFF. The chain has TRBV7-2 and TRBJ1-4, with D unclear. Trimming left V 2 bases short and J 6 bases short, with 7 bases between. The CDR3 runs to 13 residues. CDR1 and CDR2 (germline): SGHTA, FQGNSA.

This clone was counted only a few times. This chain connects TRBV5-1 to TRBJ1-4; 7 nucleotides align to TRBD1. CDR3 length: 13 residues. J lost 5 bases, V lost 4 bases, and 2 bases had no gene match. Germline V CDR1 and CDR2: SGHRS, YFSETQ. Here the CDR3 reads CASSGTENEKLFF. DNA for the CDR3: TGCGCCAGCAGCGGGACAGAGAATGAAAAACTGTTTTTT.

V gene TRBV5-1 combines with J gene TRBJ1-1; 9 bases agree with TRBD1. CDR1 and CDR2 from the germline V gene are SGHRS and YFSETQ. The CDR3 consists of 15 residues. V dropped 7 bases and J dropped 2; count of bases not matched to a gene: 9. CDR3 sequence reads: CASYMGGQGNTEAFF. CDR3 coding DNA: TGCGCCAGCTATATGGGGGGACAGGGTAACACTGAAGCTTTCTTT.

This clone has a handful of counts. The J gene is TRBJ1-6, the V gene TRBV3-1 (or the pseudogene TRBV3-2), with D possibly TRBD1 on 5 matching bases. The V end was cut by 9 bases, the J end by 1 base, with 10 bases between. The CDR3 loop spans 14 amino acids. Germline loops: CDR1 LGHDT, CDR2 YNNKEL (reference sequence). This chain's CDR3 is CASFDSSYNSPLHF. The CDR3 bases are TGTGCCAGTTTCGACAGTTCCTATAATTCACCCCTCCACTTT.

CDR3 bases: TGTGCCATCAGTAGACACGGGGGTAGTGCTGAAGCTTTCTTT. This gives the protein CAISRHGGSAEAFF. This sequence joins TRBV10-3 and TRBJ1-1, with TRBD1 as a possible D gene (5 bases). Trimming cost V 5 bases and J 6 bases, with 16 bases left between them. This CDR3 has 14 residues. Germline values: CDR1 ENHRY, CDR2 SYGVKD.

This sequence joins TRBV5-1 and TRBJ1-4, with 8 bases identical to TRBD1. The CDR3 runs 15 residues. Germline V gene data show CDR1 as SGHRS and CDR2 as YFSETQ. V lost 4 bases to trimming and J lost 7 bases; unmatched junction nucleotides: 9. The CDR3 DNA follows: TGCGCCAGCAGCGGGTGGACAGGGTGGGTTGAAAAACTGTTTTTT. It codes for CASSGWTGWVEKLFF.

The chain uses TRBV29-1 and TRBJ2-2; D unclear. The CDR3 extends over 16 amino acids. With 4 bases removed from V and 0 bases from J, the gap between germline ends came to 15 bases. From germline, CDR1 is SQVTM and CDR2 ANQGSEA. The CDR3 coding sequence is TGCAGCGTTGTGGTCTTAAGGCAGGCGAACACCGGGGAGCTGTTTTTT. It encodes CSVVVLRQANTGELFF.

This rearrangement joins TRBV28 to TRBJ2-2; the match to TRBD2 covers 7 bases. The J segment lost 4 bases and the V segment lost 3 bases, leaving 2 bases of the junction unmatched. Germline lookup yields CDR1 MDHEN and CDR2 SYDVKM. This CDR3 has 14 residues. Here the CDR3 DNA reads TGTGCCAGCAGTTTGGGGGGGACCACCGGGGAGCTGTTTTTT. Its translation is CASSLGGTTGELFF.

The chain uses TRBV6-6 and TRBJ2-5; perhaps TRBD1 as D (6 bases). V lost 6 bases to trimming and J lost 5 bases, with 16 bases between them. The CDR3 is made up of 14 amino acids. In germline, CDR1 is MNHNY, CDR2 SVGAGI (reference sequence). The CDR3 nucleotides read TGTGCCAGCAGGGGGAGCAGGGGTAGGGAGACCCAGTACTTC. This encodes CASRGSRGRETQYF.

J is TRBJ1-3 and V is TRBV6-2 or TRBV6-3; D call uncertain. V lost 4 bases, J lost 2 bases, and 12 bases lay in between. CDR3 length: 15 amino acids. Germline V lookup: CDR1 MNHEY, CDR2 SVGEGT. CDR3 DNA sequence: TGTGCCAGCAGTTTCCAACGGCCTACTGGAAACACCATATATTTT. Amino acids: CASSFQRPTGNTIYF.

This rearrangement joins TRBV19 to TRBJ1-5; D might be TRBD1 (6 bases). The CDR3 extends over 14 amino acids. Germline values: CDR1 LNHDA, CDR2 SQIVND (reference sequence). The V end was cut by 7 bases, the J end by 2 bases, with 12 bases between. The CDR3 spells CASTPGAGNQPQHF. CDR3 DNA: TGTGCCAGTACCCCAGGGGCAGGCAATCAGCCCCAGCATTTT. The full variable domain, rest sourced from reference TRBV19 and TRBJ1-5, is DGGITQSPKYLFRKEGQNVTLSCEQNLNHDAMYWYRQDPGQGLRLIYYSQIVNDFQKGDIAEGYSVSREKKESFPLTVTSAQKNPTAFYLCASTPGAGNQPQHFGDGTRLSIL.

The chain uses TRBV10-3 and TRBJ1-3, with D tentatively TRBD1 (5 bases). In germline, CDR1 is ENHRY, CDR2 SYGVKD. CDR3 length: 16 residues. Trimming stripped 6 bases from V and 0 bases from J, with 15 bases between. Written as DNA, the CDR3 is TGTGCCATCAGCCGGCCCCCCGGGGGCTCTGGAAACACCATATATTTT. This sequence encodes CAISRPPGGSGNTIYF.